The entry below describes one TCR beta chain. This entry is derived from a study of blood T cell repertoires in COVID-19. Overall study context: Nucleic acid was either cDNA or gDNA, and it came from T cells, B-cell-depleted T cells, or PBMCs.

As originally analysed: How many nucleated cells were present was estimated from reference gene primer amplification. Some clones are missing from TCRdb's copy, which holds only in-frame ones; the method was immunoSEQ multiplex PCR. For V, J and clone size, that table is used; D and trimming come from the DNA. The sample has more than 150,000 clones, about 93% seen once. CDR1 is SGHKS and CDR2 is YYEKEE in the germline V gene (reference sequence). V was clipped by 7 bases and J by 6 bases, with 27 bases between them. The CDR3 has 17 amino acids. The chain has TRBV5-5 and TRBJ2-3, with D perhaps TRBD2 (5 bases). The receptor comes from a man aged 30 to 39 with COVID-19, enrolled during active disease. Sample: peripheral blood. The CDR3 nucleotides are TGTGCCAGCGGCTACCAAATCAGCGCGCGGGCGGAGGATACGCAGTATTTT. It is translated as CASGYQISARAEDTQYF.